This entry lists 21 T cell receptor beta chains sequenced from one sample in a study of blood T cell repertoires in COVID-19. TCRdb's copy holds only in-frame clones and misses some; the assay was immunoSEQ multiplex PCR. The data hold about 400,000 clones, with approximately 91% observed a single time. Specimen: PBMCs or T cells enriched from blood (not recorded which). All receptors come from a woman in her thirties or forties with acute COVID-19.

The J gene is TRBJ1-2, the V gene TRBV25-1, with 8 bases lining up with TRBD1. V lost 4 bases, J lost 4 bases, and 8 bases stayed unmatched. CDR1 and CDR2 from the germline V gene are MGHDK and SYGVNS. The CDR3 extends over 15 amino acids. CDR3 nucleotide sequence: TGTGCCAGCAGTGTGTCAGGACAGGGACCCTATGGCTACACCTTC. Amino acids: CASSVSGQGPYGYTF.

This chain links TRBV5-4 with TRBJ2-5, with 7 positions matching TRBD2. The CDR3 is 13 residues long. Unmatched junction bases numbered 5, after V lost 4 bases and J lost 5 bases. Looked up from germline, CDR1 is SGHNT and CDR2 is YYREEE (reference sequence). The DNA for the CDR3 is TGTGCCAGCAGCGTGGGGGGGGGTGAGACCCAGTACTTC. Translation gives CASSVGGGETQYF.

The V gene is TRBV29-1, the J gene TRBJ2-1; 9 nucleotides line up with TRBD1. V was clipped by 3 bases and J by 7 bases; unmatched bases: 4. The CDR3 contains 13 residues. Per the germline V gene, CDR1 is SQVTM and CDR2 is ANQGSEA. CDR3 in DNA: TGCAGCGTTGATTGGGACAGGGATAATGAGCAGTTCTTC. Its translation is CSVDWDRDNEQFF.

The genes are TRBV2 and TRBJ2-3; D is unclear. Germline CDR1 SNHLY, CDR2 FYNNEI. The CDR3 covers 14 residues. Trimming shortened V by 3 bases and J by 4 bases, and 11 bases separated the two germline ends. The CDR3 loop reads CASSDFRLSDTQYF. The CDR3 DNA reads as TGTGCCAGCAGTGACTTCAGGCTTTCAGATACGCAGTATTTT. Filled out from reference TRBV2 and TRBJ2-3, the complete variable domain reads EPEVTQTPSHQVTQMGQEVILRCVPISNHLYFYWYRQILGQKVEFLVSFYNNEISEKSEIFDDQFSVERPDGSNFTLKIRSTKLEDSAMYFCASSDFRLSDTQYFGPGTRLTVL.

This chain uses TRBV6-6 with TRBJ1-1; D remains ambiguous. The CDR3 extends over 13 amino acids. Germline CDR1 is MNHNY and CDR2 is SVGAGI (reference sequence). V was pared by 8 bases and J by 5 bases, with 15 bases between. Here the CDR3 reads CASGDGVNTEAFF. CDR3 nucleotide sequence: TGTGCCAGCGGCGACGGGGTAAATACTGAAGCTTTCTTT.

The chain recombines TRBV10-3 with TRBJ2-3; 9 nucleotides match TRBD2. CDR1 and CDR2 (germline): ENHRY, SYGVKD. The V and J ends lost 8 bases and 2 bases, in that order; junction bases with no gene match: 8. The CDR3 sequence is 15 residues long. The CDR3 region has the DNA TGTGCCATCGGGGCCAGCGGGGGGCACACAGATACGCAGTATTTT. It codes for CAIGASGGHTDTQYF.

The chain uses TRBV4-1 and TRBJ1-1; TRBD1 might be the D (5 bases). Germline V gene sequence: CDR1 MGHRA, CDR2 YSYEKL. The CDR3 runs 13 residues. Between the trimmed V and J ends, which lost 3 bases and 5 bases, there was a span of 10 bases. The CDR3 here is CASSHLGGTEAFF. CDR3 coding DNA: TGCGCCAGCAGCCACCTGGGGGGAACTGAAGCTTTCTTT.

This clone was seen more than once but under ten times. The genes are TRBV4-1 and TRBJ1-4, with 7 bases fitting TRBD1. This CDR3 is 18 amino acids long. Germline assignment: CDR1 MGHRA and CDR2 YSYEKL. The trim removed 3 bases at V and 4 bases at J, leaving 14 bases unmatched. The CDR3 here is CASSQNRDSSSFNEKLFF. CDR3 in DNA: TGCGCCAGCAGCCAGAACCGGGACAGCAGCAGCTTTAATGAAAAACTGTTTTTT.

The chain recombines TRBV19 with TRBJ1-5; perhaps TRBD1 as D (6 bases). From germline, CDR1 is LNHDA and CDR2 SQIVND (reference sequence). The germline V and J ends were trimmed by 3 bases and 6 bases, with 24 bases remaining between them. The CDR3 covers 18 residues. CDR3 loop: CASSISLAGALGGQPQHF. The CDR3 DNA reads TGTGCCAGTAGTATTTCGCTCGCGGGGGCTCTGGGGGGTCAGCCCCAGCATTTT.

The chain combines TRBV12-3 or TRBV12-4 with TRBJ1-1; D unclear. Trimming took 5 bases from V and 5 from J, leaving 12 bases between them. The CDR3 runs to 13 residues. The CDR3 loop reads CASSPRVGTEAFF. The CDR3 DNA follows: TGTGCCAGCAGTCCCCGGGTCGGTACTGAAGCTTTCTTT.

V gene TRBV7-9 combines with J gene TRBJ1-5; possible D gene TRBD1, 6 bases. The CDR3 runs 14 residues. Germline CDR1 reads SEHNR; CDR2 reads FQNEAQ (reference sequence). V was clipped by 3 bases and J by 12 bases, with 18 bases between them. This chain's CDR3 is CASSFWQEGGNQHF. CDR3 in DNA: TGTGCCAGCAGCTTTTGGCAAGAGGGGGGGAACCAGCATTTT.

This clone was seen once. This chain joins TRBV9 and TRBJ1-2; perhaps TRBD1 as D (5 bases). Trimming stripped 0 bases from V and 0 bases from J, with 9 bases between. The V gene's germline CDR1 is SGDLS and CDR2 YYNGEE. The CDR3 length is 15 residues. The CDR3 nucleotides read TGTGCCAGCAGCGTAGGGGGAGGGGCTAACTATGGCTACACCTTC. This codes for CASSVGGGANYGYTF.

The chain recombines TRBV7-6 with TRBJ2-2, with a possible D match to TRBD2 (6 bases). The CDR3 spans 15 residues. CDR1 and CDR2 from the germline V gene are SGHVS and FNYEAQ. V shed 5 bases and J shed 4 bases, with 14 bases lying between them. DNA of the CDR3: TGTGCCAGCAGCCCCCGACTAGTCGGCACCGGGGAGCTGTTTTTT. Translated: CASSPRLVGTGELFF.

The chain links TRBV12-5 to TRBJ2-2, with 9 bases identical to TRBD1. The CDR3 spans 15 residues. From germline, CDR1 is LGHNT and CDR2 FRNRAP. J was trimmed by 4 bases and V by 5 bases; bases with no gene match: 5. The CDR3 DNA is TGTGCTAGTGGTGCGGGACAGGGTGTCACCGGGGAGCTGTTTTTT. Amino acids: CASGAGQGVTGELFF.

The chain joins TRBV6-1 to TRBJ2-5; no definite D call. The CDR3 totals 12 residues. From germline, CDR1 is MNHNS and CDR2 SASEGT. V was pared by 1 base and J by 7 bases, with 7 bases between. Here the CDR3 reads CASSEERVTQYF. The CDR3 region has the DNA TGTGCCAGCAGTGAAGAGAGAGTGACCCAGTACTTC.

The J gene is TRBJ2-7, the V gene TRBV27, with unresolved D. V was shortened by 5 bases and J by 4 bases, with 18 bases between the two germline ends. CDR3 length: 15 amino acids. The germline V gene encodes CDR1 MNHEY and CDR2 SMNVEV (reference sequence). As DNA, the CDR3 is TGTGCCAGCAGTCCGGCGGAACCCGAAGTGTACGAGCAGTACTTC. Protein sequence: CASSPAEPEVYEQYF.

The table lists this clone with a count of one. The CDR3 region has the DNA TGTGCCAGCTCCGAGACAGGGGCTAACACTGAAGCTTTCTTT. This codes for CASSETGANTEAFF. V gene TRBV9 combines with J gene TRBJ1-1, with TRBD1 matching over 8 bases. J gave up 2 bases and V 7 bases, and 7 bases lay outside the gene matches. Looked up from germline, CDR1 is SGDLS and CDR2 is YYNGEE. This CDR3 spans 14 amino acids. Filled out from reference TRBV9 and TRBJ1-1, the complete variable domain reads DSGVTQTPKHLITATGQRVTLRCSPRSGDLSVYWYQQSLDQGLQFLIQYYNGEERAKGNILERFSAQQFPDLHSELNLSSLELGDSALYFCASSETGANTEAFFGQGTRLTVV.

This chain uses TRBV11-2 with TRBJ1-1, with D unresolved. This CDR3 has 14 residues. Trimming pared 1 base from V and 5 bases from J, leaving 11 bases between. Germline V CDR1 and CDR2: SGHAT, FQNNGV. The CDR3 here is CASSLGTRGTEAFF. The CDR3, as DNA: TGTGCCAGCAGCTTAGGGACCCGAGGGACTGAAGCTTTCTTT.

This clone appeared once. The rearrangement joins TRBV7-2 to TRBJ1-6; 7 nucleotides match TRBD1. Germline V gene sequence: CDR1 SGHTA, CDR2 FQGNSA. The ends lost 1 base at V and 4 bases at J; junction bases unmatched: 1. The CDR3 consists of 15 residues. As DNA, the CDR3 is TGTGCCAGCAGCTTAGAACAGGGGTATAATTCACCCCTCCACTTT. Its translation is CASSLEQGYNSPLHF.

This clone was found once. CDR3 DNA sequence: TGTGCCAGCAGTTCAGTTTACGAGCAGTACTTC. Translation gives CASSSVYEQYF. This chain uses TRBV27 with TRBJ2-7; D is unclear. The CDR3 totals 11 residues. V shed 4 bases and J shed 4 bases, with 5 bases lying between them. Germline CDR1 is MNHEY and CDR2 is SMNVEV (reference sequence).

V and J are TRBV21-1 and TRBJ1-3; the D call of TRBD1 is as the table states it, not checked on the DNA. TRBV21-1 has pseudogene status. This CDR3 region has 16 residues. The CDR3 DNA sequence: TGTGCCAGGAGGAGTGGGGGCCGCGACTCTGGAAACACCATATATTTT. Translation: CARRSGGRDSGNTIYF.